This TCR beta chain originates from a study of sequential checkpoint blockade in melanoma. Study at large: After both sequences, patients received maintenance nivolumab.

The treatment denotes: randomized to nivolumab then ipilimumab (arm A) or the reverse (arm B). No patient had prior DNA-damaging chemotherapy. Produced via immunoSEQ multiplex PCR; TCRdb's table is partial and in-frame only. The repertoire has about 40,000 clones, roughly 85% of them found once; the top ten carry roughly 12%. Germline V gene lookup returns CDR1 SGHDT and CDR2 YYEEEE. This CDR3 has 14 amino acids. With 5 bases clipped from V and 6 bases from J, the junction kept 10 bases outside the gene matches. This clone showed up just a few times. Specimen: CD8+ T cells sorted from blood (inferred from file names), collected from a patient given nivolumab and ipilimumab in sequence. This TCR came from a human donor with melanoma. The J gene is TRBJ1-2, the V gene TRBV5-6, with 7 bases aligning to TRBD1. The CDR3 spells CASREPTGLNGYTF. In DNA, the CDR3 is TGTGCCAGCAGGGAACCGACAGGGCTAAATGGCTACACCTTC.